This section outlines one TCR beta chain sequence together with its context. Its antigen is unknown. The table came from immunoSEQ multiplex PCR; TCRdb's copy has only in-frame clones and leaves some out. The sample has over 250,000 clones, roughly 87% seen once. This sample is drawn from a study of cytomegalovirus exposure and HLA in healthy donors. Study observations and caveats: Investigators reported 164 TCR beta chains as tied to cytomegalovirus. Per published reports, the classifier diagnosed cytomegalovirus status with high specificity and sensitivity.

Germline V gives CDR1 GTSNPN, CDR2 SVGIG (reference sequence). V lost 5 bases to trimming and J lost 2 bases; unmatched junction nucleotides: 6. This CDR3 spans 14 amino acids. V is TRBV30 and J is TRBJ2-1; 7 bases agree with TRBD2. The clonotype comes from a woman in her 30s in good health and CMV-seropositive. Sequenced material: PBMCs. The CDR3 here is CAWEAGTPYNEQFF. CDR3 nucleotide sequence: TGTGCCTGGGAAGCGGGGACTCCCTACAATGAGCAGTTCTTC.